This T cell receptor beta chain was identified during a study of graft-versus-host responses after intestinal transplantation. Study overall: Recipients uniformly received anti-thymocyte globulin induction, followed by tacrolimus and steroids for roughly 3 years.

This clone came up once. Other DNA sequences from this sample encode an identical CDR3 as well. The CDR3 extends over 17 amino acids. V shed 3 bases, J shed 8 bases, and the junction held 18 bases outside the gene matches. In germline, CDR1 is SNHLY, CDR2 FYNNEI. Libraries were prepared by immunoSEQ multiplex PCR; TCRdb keeps only in-frame clonotypes and omits some of them. The table shows about 45,000 clones, with 91% occurring only once. This receptor was obtained from a human patient who received an intestinal transplant, so some T cells may come from the graft donor. The rearrangement joins TRBV2 to TRBJ1-2; 7 positions match TRBD1. Here the sequenced sample was PBMCs, taken 524 days after transplant. The CDR3 DNA is TGTGCCAGCAGTGAGAACTCACGGACAGGCGATACGGCCGGCTACACCTTC. It encodes CASSENSRTGDTAGYTF. The whole variable domain, filled in from reference TRBV2 and TRBJ1-2, reads EPEVTQTPSHQVTQMGQEVILRCVPISNHLYFYWYRQILGQKVEFLVSFYNNEISEKSEIFDDQFSVERPDGSNFTLKIRSTKLEDSAMYFCASSENSRTGDTAGYTFGSGTRLTVV.